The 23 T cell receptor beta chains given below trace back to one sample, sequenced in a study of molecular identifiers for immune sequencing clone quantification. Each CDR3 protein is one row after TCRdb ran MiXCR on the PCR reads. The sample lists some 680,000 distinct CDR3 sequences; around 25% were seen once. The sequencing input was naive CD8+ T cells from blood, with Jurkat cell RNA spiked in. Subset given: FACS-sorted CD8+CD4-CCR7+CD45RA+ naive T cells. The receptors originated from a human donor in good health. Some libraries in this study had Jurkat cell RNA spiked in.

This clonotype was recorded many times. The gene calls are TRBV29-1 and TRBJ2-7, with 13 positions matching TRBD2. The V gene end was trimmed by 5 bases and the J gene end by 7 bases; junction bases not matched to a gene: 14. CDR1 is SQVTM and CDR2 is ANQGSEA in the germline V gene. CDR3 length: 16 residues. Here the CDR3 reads CSVTGTSGTPGGEQYF. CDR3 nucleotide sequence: TGCAGCGTTACCGGGACTAGCGGGACCCCGGGAGGAGAGCAGTACTTC.

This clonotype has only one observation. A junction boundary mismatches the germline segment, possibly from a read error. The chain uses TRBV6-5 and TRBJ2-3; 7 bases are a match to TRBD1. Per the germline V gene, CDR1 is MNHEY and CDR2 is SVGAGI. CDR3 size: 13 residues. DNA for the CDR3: TGTGCCAGCAGCTCCCTGGGACAGCCCCTTGTGGATTTT. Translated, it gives CASSSLGQPLVDF.

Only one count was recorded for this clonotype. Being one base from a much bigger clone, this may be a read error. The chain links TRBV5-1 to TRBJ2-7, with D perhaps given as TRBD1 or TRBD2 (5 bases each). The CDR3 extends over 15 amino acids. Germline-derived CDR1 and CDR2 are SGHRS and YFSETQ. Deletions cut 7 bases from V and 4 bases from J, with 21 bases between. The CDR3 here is CASGWGDPGRYEQYF. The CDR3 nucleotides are TGCGCCAGCGGCTGGGGCGATCCGGGGCGGTACGAGCAGTACTTC. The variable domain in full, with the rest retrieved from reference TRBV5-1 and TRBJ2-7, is KAGVTQTPRYLIKTRGQQVTLSCSPISGHRSVSWYQQTPGQGLQFLFEYFSETQRNKGNFPGRFSGRQFSNSRSEMNVSTLELGDSALYLCASGWGDPGRYEQYFGPGTRLTVT.

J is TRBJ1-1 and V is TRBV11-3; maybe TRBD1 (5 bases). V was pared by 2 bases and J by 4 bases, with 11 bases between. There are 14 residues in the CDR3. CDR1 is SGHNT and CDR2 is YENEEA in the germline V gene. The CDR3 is CASSLRGPSTEAFF. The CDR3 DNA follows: TGTGCCAGCAGCTTAAGGGGACCGAGCACTGAAGCTTTCTTT.

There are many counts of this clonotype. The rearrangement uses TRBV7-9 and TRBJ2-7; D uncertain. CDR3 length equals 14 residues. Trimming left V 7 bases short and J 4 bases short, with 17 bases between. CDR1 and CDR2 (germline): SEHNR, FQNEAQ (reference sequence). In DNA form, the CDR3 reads TGTGCCAGCACTGCGTCTGGACCGAGTTACGAGCAGTACTTC. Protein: CASTASGPSYEQYF.

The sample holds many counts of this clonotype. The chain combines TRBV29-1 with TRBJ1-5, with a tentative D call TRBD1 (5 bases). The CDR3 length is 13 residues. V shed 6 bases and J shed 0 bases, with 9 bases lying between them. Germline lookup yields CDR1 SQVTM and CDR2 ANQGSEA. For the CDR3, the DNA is TGCAGCGTGGGCAGGGATAGCAATCAGCCCCAGCATTTT. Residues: CSVGRDSNQPQHF.

This CDR3 is CSADNRTAEQFF. CDR3 nucleotides: TGCAGCGCAGACAATAGGACGGCCGAGCAGTTCTTC. The chain employs TRBV29-1 and TRBJ2-1; D not resolved. The CDR3 totals 12 residues. Trimming took off 7 bases at V and 10 bases at J, with 17 bases between the two ends. The germline V gene has CDR1 SQVTM and CDR2 ANQGSEA.

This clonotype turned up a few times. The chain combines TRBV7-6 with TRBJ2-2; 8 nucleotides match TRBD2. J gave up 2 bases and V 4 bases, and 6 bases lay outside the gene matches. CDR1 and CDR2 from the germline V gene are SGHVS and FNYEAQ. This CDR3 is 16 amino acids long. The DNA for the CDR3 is TGTGCCAGCAGCTCCATTAGCGGGAAAAACACCGGGGAGCTGTTTTTT. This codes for CASSSISGKNTGELFF.

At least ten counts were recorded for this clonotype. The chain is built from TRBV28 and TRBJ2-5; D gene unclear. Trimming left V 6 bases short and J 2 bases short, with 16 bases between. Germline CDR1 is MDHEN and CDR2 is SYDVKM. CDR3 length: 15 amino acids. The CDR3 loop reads CASSGPGLTQETQYF. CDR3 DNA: TGTGCCAGCAGCGGGCCGGGTCTAACTCAAGAGACCCAGTACTTC.

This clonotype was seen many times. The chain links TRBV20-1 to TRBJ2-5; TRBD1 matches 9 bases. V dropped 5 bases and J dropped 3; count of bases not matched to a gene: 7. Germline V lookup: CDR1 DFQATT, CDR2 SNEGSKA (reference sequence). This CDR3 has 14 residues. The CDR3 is CSAEGQGWKETQYF. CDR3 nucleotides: TGCAGTGCTGAGGGACAGGGTTGGAAAGAGACCCAGTACTTC.

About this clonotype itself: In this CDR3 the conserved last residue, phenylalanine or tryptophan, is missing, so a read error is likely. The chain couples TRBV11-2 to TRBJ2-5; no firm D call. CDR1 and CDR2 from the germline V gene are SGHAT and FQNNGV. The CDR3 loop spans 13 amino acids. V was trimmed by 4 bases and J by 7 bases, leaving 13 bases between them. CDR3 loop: CASSSGLMATQYL. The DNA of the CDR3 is TGTGCCAGCAGCTCCGGCCTCATGGCGACCCAGTACCTC.

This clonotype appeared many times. CDR3 sequence (DNA): TGTGCCAGCAGGCCGGGGGTGCGGATGTCCGGGGAGCTGTTTTTT. Translating gives CASRPGVRMSGELFF. The chain couples TRBV28 to TRBJ2-2; possible D gene TRBD2, 6 bases. The germline V and J ends were trimmed by 6 bases and 6 bases, with 17 bases remaining between them. Germline assignment: CDR1 MDHEN and CDR2 SYDVKM. This CDR3 comprises 15 residues.

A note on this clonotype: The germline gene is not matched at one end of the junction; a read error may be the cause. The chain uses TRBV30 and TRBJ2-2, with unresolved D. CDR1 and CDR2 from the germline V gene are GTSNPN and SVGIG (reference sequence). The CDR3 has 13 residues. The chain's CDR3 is CAWGVLDGGELFF. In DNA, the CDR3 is TGTGCCTGGGGTGTACTGGACGGGGGGGAGCTGTTTTTT. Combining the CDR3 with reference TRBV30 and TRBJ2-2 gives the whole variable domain SQTIHQWPATLVQPVGSPLSLECTVEGTSNPNLYWYRQAAGRGLQLLFYSVGIGQISSEVPQNLSASRPQDRQFILSSKKLLLSDSGFYLCAWGVLDGGELFFGEGSRLTVL.

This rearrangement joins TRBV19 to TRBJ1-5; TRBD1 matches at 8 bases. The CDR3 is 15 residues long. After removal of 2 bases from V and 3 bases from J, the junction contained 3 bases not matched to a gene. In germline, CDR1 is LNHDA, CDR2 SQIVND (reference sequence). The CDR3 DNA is TGTGCCAGTAGTATAACAGGGGGTAACAATCAGCCCCAGCATTTT. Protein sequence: CASSITGGNNQPQHF.

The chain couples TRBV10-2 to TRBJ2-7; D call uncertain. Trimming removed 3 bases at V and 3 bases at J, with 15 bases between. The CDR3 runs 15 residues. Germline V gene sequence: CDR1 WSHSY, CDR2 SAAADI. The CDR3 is CASSDIDSLDYEQYF. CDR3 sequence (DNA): TGCGCCAGCAGTGATATAGACTCGCTAGACTACGAGCAGTACTTC.

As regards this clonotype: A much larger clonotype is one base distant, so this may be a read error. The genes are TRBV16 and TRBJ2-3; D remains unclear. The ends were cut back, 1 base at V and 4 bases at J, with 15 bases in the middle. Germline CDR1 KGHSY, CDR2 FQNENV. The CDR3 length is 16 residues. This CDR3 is CASSQFHTPSSDTQYF. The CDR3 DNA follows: TGTGCCAGCAGCCAATTTCACACCCCAAGCTCAGATACGCAGTATTTT.

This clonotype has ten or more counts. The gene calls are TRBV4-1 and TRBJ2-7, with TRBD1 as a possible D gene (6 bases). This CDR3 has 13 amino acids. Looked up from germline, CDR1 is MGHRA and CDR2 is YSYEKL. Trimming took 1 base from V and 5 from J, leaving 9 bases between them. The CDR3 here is CASSQAEGDEQYF. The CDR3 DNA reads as TGCGCCAGCAGCCAAGCCGAGGGGGACGAGCAGTACTTC.

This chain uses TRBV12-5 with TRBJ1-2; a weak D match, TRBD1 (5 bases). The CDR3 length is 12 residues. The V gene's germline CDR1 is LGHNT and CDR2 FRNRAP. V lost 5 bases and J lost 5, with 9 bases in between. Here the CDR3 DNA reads TGTGCTAGTGGTAGAGACAGTTATGGCTACACCTTC. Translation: CASGRDSYGYTF.

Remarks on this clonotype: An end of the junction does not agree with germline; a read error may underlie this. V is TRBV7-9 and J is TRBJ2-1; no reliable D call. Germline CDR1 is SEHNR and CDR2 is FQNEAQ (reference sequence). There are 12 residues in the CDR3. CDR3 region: CAGSPPYYEQFF. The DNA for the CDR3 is TGTGCCGGCAGCCCCCCTTATTATGAGCAGTTCTTC.

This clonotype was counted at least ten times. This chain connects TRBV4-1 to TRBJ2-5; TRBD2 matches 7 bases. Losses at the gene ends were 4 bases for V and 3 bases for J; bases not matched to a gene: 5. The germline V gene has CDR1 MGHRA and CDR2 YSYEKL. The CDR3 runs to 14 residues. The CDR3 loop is CASSRGLGEETQYF. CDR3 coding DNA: TGCGCCAGCAGCCGCGGACTAGGGGAAGAGACCCAGTACTTC.

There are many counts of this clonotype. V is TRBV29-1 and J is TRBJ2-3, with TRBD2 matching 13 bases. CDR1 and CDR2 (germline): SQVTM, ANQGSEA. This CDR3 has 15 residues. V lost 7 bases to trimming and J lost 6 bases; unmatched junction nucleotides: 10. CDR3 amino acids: CSARLAGGLSDTQYF. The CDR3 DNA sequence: TGCAGCGCCCGACTAGCGGGAGGCTTGTCGGATACGCAGTATTTT.

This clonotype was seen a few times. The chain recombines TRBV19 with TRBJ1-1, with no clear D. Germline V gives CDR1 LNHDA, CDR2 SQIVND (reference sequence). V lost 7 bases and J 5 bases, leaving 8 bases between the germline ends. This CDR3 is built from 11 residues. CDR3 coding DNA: TGTGCCAGTATCAGTGGAACTGAAGCTTTCTTT. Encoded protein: CASISGTEAFF.

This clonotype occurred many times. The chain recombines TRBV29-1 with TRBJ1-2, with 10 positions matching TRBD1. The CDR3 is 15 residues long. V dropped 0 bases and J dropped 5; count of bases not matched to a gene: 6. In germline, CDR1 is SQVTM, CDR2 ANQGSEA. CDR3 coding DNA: TGCAGCGTTGAAGATCTGGGGGACAGGGGTTATGGCTACACCTTC. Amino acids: CSVEDLGDRGYGYTF.